One sample yielded the 32 T cell receptor beta chains listed below, sequenced in a study of blood T cell repertoires in COVID-19 (TCRdb year 2020). Library construction relied on the immunoSEQ multiplex PCR assay. What TCRdb holds here is the immuneACCESS table cut down to in-frame rearrangements. Part of the clones is not present; checked against another copy, under half of the missing clones reflect an unresolved V gene, and the others are unexplained. For this sample there are just under 150,000 clones; approximately 87% appear just once. Of the sample, 8.5% to 9.5% is held by the ten largest clones. What was sequenced was peripheral blood. These receptors came from a woman between 50 and 59 years old with active or convalescent COVID-19.

The chain couples TRBV5-1 to TRBJ1-2; 10 bases fit TRBD1. J lost 4 bases, V lost 0 bases, and 3 bases had no gene match. The CDR3 covers 15 residues. The germline V gene has CDR1 SGHRS and CDR2 YFSETQ. CDR3 sequence reads: CASSLDRDRGYGYTF. The CDR3 DNA reads TGCGCCAGCAGCTTGGACCGGGACAGGGGCTATGGCTACACCTTC.

DNA of the CDR3: TGTGCCAGCAGCCCAGGGGGCGAGGTGGGAAATCAGCCCCAGCATTTT. It is translated as CASSPGGEVGNQPQHF. The chain couples TRBV3-1 (or the pseudogene TRBV3-2) to TRBJ1-5; 8 bases match TRBD1. From germline, CDR1 is LGHDT and CDR2 YNNKEL (reference sequence). CDR3 size: 16 residues. V trimming: 4 bases; J trimming: 4 bases; junction bases outside the gene matches: 9.

The chain employs TRBV7-3 and TRBJ2-2, with D unclear. V was cut by 2 bases and J by 0 bases, with 13 bases left in between. Germline CDR1 and CDR2: SGHTA and FQGTGA. The CDR3 totals 17 residues. CDR3 in DNA: TGTGCCAGCAGCTTATGGGCAACCGCCGCGAACACCGGGGAGCTGTTTTTT. Its translation: CASSLWATAANTGELFF. Together with reference TRBV7-3 and TRBJ2-2, the CDR3 gives the full variable domain: GAGVSQTPSNKVTEKGKYVELRCDPISGHTALYWYRQSLGQGPEFLIYFQGTGAADDSGLPNDRFFAVRPEGSVSTLKIQRTERGDSAVYLCASSLWATAANTGELFFGEGSRLTVL.

This chain connects TRBV24-1 to TRBJ1-1; D not certain. Germline-derived CDR1 and CDR2 are KGHDR and SFDVKD. The CDR3 length is 12 residues. Trimming took 12 bases from V and 1 from J, leaving 11 bases between them. This CDR3 is CAASTGNTEAFF. The DNA for the CDR3 is TGTGCCGCCTCGACTGGGAACACTGAAGCTTTCTTT.

This clone was counted once. The rearrangement joins TRBV4-3 to TRBJ1-1, with 7 bases matching TRBD1. Germline CDR1 is LGHNA and CDR2 is YSLEER. The CDR3 length is 15 residues. The ends lost 0 bases at V and 5 bases at J; junction bases unmatched: 6. CDR3 sequence reads: CASSQDFTGETEAFF. Here the CDR3 DNA reads TGCGCCAGCAGCCAAGATTTTACAGGGGAGACTGAAGCTTTCTTT.

The V and J genes are TRBV12-5 and TRBJ2-3; 9 bases agree with TRBD2. The ends lost 0 bases at V and 2 bases at J; junction bases unmatched: 9. The CDR3 contains 18 residues. The germline gives CDR1 LGHNT, CDR2 FRNRAP. CDR3: CASGLVPHLAGITDTQYF. The CDR3 nucleotides read TGTGCTAGTGGTTTGGTACCGCACCTAGCGGGGATCACAGATACGCAGTATTTT.

V gene TRBV29-1 combines with J gene TRBJ2-7; D is perhaps TRBD2 (6 bases). The length of the CDR3 is 14 residues. V was cut by 6 bases and J by 5 bases, with 20 bases left in between. Germline assignment: CDR1 SQVTM and CDR2 ANQGSEA. In DNA form, the CDR3 reads TGCAGCGTCCAAGGAGGGAAAGGAGTGGACGAGCAGTACTTC. Translated: CSVQGGKGVDEQYF.

The rearrangement links TRBV4-1 to TRBJ1-1; TRBD1 is a possible D gene (5 bases). CDR3 length equals 16 residues. Trimming shortened V by 1 base and J by 0 bases, and 12 bases separated the two germline ends. The V gene's germline CDR1 is MGHRA and CDR2 YSYEKL. CDR3: CASSQAVGGVNTEAFF. The CDR3 DNA reads as TGCGCCAGCAGCCAAGCGGTCGGAGGGGTGAACACTGAAGCTTTCTTT.

The rearrangement links TRBV29-1 to TRBJ2-3; D is undetermined. The germline V gene has CDR1 SQVTM and CDR2 ANQGSEA. Trimming stripped 2 bases from V and 6 bases from J, with 6 bases between. CDR3 length: 11 residues. The CDR3 coding sequence is TGCAGCGTTGAACTTCGTGATACGCAGTATTTT. As protein: CSVELRDTQYF.

This clone showed up just once. The chain links TRBV2 to TRBJ2-4; 11 bases map to TRBD2. Germline values: CDR1 SNHLY, CDR2 FYNNEI. V dropped 6 bases and J dropped 1; count of bases not matched to a gene: 5. The CDR3 runs to 16 residues. CDR3 protein: CASRPTSGIAKNIQYF. The CDR3 DNA sequence: TGTGCCAGCAGACCGACTAGCGGGATTGCCAAAAACATTCAGTACTTC. The full variable domain, completed using reference TRBV2 and TRBJ2-4, is EPEVTQTPSHQVTQMGQEVILRCVPISNHLYFYWYRQILGQKVEFLVSFYNNEISEKSEIFDDQFSVERPDGSNFTLKIRSTKLEDSAMYFCASRPTSGIAKNIQYFGAGTRLSVL.

The chain carries TRBV6-5 and TRBJ2-2; TRBD2 matches at 9 bases. CDR3 length: 14 residues. Germline V gene lookup returns CDR1 MNHEY and CDR2 SVGAGI. V shed 4 bases and J 5 bases; nucleotides not matched to a gene: 2. The CDR3 spells CASSSSGVTGELFF. The CDR3 coding sequence is TGTGCCAGCAGTTCTAGCGGGGTTACCGGGGAGCTGTTTTTT.

The V and J genes are TRBV4-1 and TRBJ2-3; TRBD2 matches 9 bases. CDR3 length equals 16 residues. The junction had 9 bases not matched to a gene; V was cut back by 4 bases and J by 4 bases. Germline CDR1 MGHRA, CDR2 YSYEKL. The CDR3 bases are TGCGCCAGCAGCCTCCGGACTAGCGCGACGCCAGATACGCAGTATTTT. It specifies CASSLRTSATPDTQYF.

The rearrangement links TRBV27 to TRBJ2-3, with 10 bases matching TRBD1. V was clipped by 3 bases and J by 3 bases; unmatched bases: 0. Per germline, CDR1 MNHEY and CDR2 SMNVEV (reference sequence). The CDR3 has 14 amino acids. CDR3 sequence reads: CASSLGQGTDTQYF. The CDR3 region has the DNA TGTGCCAGCAGTTTGGGACAGGGGACAGATACGCAGTATTTT.

V gene TRBV7-2 combines with J gene TRBJ1-5, with D possibly matching TRBD1 (5 bases). V shed 5 bases and J shed 0 bases, with 11 bases lying between them. Germline V gene data show CDR1 as SGHTA and CDR2 as FQGNSA. This CDR3 region has 15 residues. CDR3 amino acids: CASSKRGYSNQPQHF. The CDR3 coding sequence is TGTGCCAGCAGCAAAAGGGGCTATAGCAATCAGCCCCAGCATTTT.

This clone was detected once. The chain employs TRBV27 and TRBJ1-4, with a possible D match to TRBD1 (5 bases). The V and J ends lost 8 bases and 7 bases respectively, with 17 bases between them. Germline V gene data show CDR1 as MNHEY and CDR2 as SMNVEV (reference sequence). The CDR3 contains 14 residues. CDR3 sequence (DNA): TGTGCCAGCCGCTTGGGGGGTTCGGGTGAAAAACTGTTTTTT. It encodes CASRLGGSGEKLFF.

V is TRBV10-3 and J is TRBJ2-7, with 9 bases that match TRBD1. The germline gives CDR1 ENHRY, CDR2 SYGVKD. V dropped 10 bases and J dropped 3; count of bases not matched to a gene: 10. The CDR3 extends over 14 amino acids. The CDR3: CATIGQGTNYEQYF. The CDR3 DNA sequence: TGTGCCACCATAGGACAGGGGACCAACTACGAGCAGTACTTC.

The V gene is TRBV3-1 (or the pseudogene TRBV3-2), the J gene TRBJ2-7; the D is unclear. Per germline, CDR1 LGHDT and CDR2 YNNKEL (reference sequence). V dropped 0 bases and J dropped 5 bases, with 5 bases sitting between them. This CDR3 contains 12 residues. The CDR3 here is CASSQERHEQYF. Here the CDR3 DNA reads TGTGCCAGCAGCCAAGAGCGCCACGAGCAGTACTTC.

The rearrangement uses TRBV5-4 and TRBJ2-1; no clear D. V lost 0 bases to trimming and J lost 1 base, with 8 bases between them. The germline V gene encodes CDR1 SGHNT and CDR2 YYREEE (reference sequence). The CDR3 consists of 15 residues. The CDR3, as DNA: TGTGCCAGCAGCTTGGTCGGAGTGTCCTACAATGAGCAGTTCTTC. Its protein is CASSLVGVSYNEQFF.

The chain links TRBV6-6 to TRBJ1-1; 8 bases match TRBD1. CDR1 MNHNY and CDR2 SVGAGI come from the germline V gene (reference sequence). V shed 2 bases and J 7 bases; nucleotides not matched to a gene: 6. The CDR3 runs to 14 residues. In nucleotides, the CDR3 is TGTGCCAGCAGTTACACGCAGGGGGCTTTTGAAGCTTTCTTT. It yields the protein CASSYTQGAFEAFF.

The chain links TRBV6-4 to TRBJ2-2, with D perhaps matching TRBD2 (6 bases). The CDR3 has 15 residues. Germline CDR1 and CDR2: MRHNA and SNTAGT. V dropped 5 bases and J dropped 0 bases, with 10 bases sitting between them. The CDR3 nucleotides are TGTGCCAGCAGTCGCGGCGGGGCGAACACCGGGGAGCTGTTTTTT. This encodes CASSRGGANTGELFF.

The chain has TRBV19 and TRBJ2-2; D may be TRBD1 (6 bases). V lost 3 bases, J lost 7 bases, and 9 bases lay in between. Germline CDR1 LNHDA, CDR2 SQIVND (reference sequence). The CDR3 runs to 13 residues. The CDR3 protein is CASSMGHNGELFF. The CDR3 DNA reads as TGTGCCAGTAGTATGGGACATAACGGGGAGCTGTTTTTT.

V is TRBV2 and J is TRBJ2-1; TRBD2 agrees at 11 bases. The CDR3 contains 16 residues. CDR1 SNHLY and CDR2 FYNNEI come from the germline V gene. With V trimmed by 9 bases and J by 5 bases, 12 bases remained unmatched. CDR3 DNA: TGTGCCAGGGACCGGACTAGCGGGCCGGGGCACAATGAGCAGTTCTTC. Translating gives CARDRTSGPGHNEQFF.

This sequence joins TRBV5-1 and TRBJ2-5, with a possible D match to TRBD2 (6 bases). This CDR3 is 14 amino acids long. Trimming removed 0 bases from V and 4 bases from J, with 10 bases in between. The germline V gene has CDR1 SGHRS and CDR2 YFSETQ. The CDR3 loop reads CASSLGRARETQYF. The CDR3 region has the DNA TGCGCCAGCAGCTTGGGGAGGGCACGAGAGACCCAGTACTTC.

The rearrangement links TRBV5-1 to TRBJ2-2; perhaps TRBD2 as D (6 bases). The germline V gene has CDR1 SGHRS and CDR2 YFSETQ. The CDR3 is made up of 15 amino acids. The ends were cut back, 6 bases at V and 5 bases at J, with 17 bases in the middle. The DNA for the CDR3 is TGCGCCAGCAACGAAGGAGGGCCTAGGACCGGGGAGCTGTTTTTT. Its translation is CASNEGGPRTGELFF.

The chain combines TRBV13 with TRBJ2-1, with D perhaps matching TRBD1 (6 bases). Per germline, CDR1 PRHDT and CDR2 FYEKMQ (reference sequence). With 4 bases removed from V and 5 bases from J, the gap between germline ends came to 18 bases. The CDR3 runs 16 residues. The chain's CDR3 is CASSSTIEGVNNEQFF. The CDR3 nucleotides read TGTGCCAGCAGCTCCACCATAGAGGGGGTGAACAATGAGCAGTTCTTC.

The J gene is TRBJ2-1, the V gene TRBV7-2, with D possibly matching TRBD1 (5 bases). CDR1 and CDR2 from the germline V gene are SGHTA and FQGNSA. V was cut by 4 bases and J by 4 bases, with 11 bases left in between. CDR3 length: 14 amino acids. Here the CDR3 DNA reads TGTGCCAGCAGCTCACAAAGACAGTACAATGAGCAGTTCTTC. This gives the protein CASSSQRQYNEQFF.

The chain carries TRBV6-1 and TRBJ1-6, with TRBD1 matching 9 bases. V dropped 5 bases and J dropped 10; count of bases not matched to a gene: 9. This CDR3 comprises 15 residues. CDR1 MNHNS and CDR2 SASEGT come from the germline V gene. CDR3 residues: CASSLLDRGESPLHF. CDR3 in DNA: TGTGCCAGCAGTCTACTGGACAGGGGCGAGTCACCCCTCCACTTT.

The gene calls are TRBV18 and TRBJ2-2, with TRBD2 as a possible D gene (5 bases). Germline V gene data show CDR1 as KGHSH and CDR2 as LQKENI. V dropped 1 base and J dropped 2 bases, with 11 bases sitting between them. The CDR3 loop spans 16 amino acids. The chain's CDR3 is CASSPLSGTNTGELFF. Here the CDR3 DNA reads TGTGCCAGCTCACCACTCAGCGGAACTAACACCGGGGAGCTGTTTTTT.

J is TRBJ1-4 and V is TRBV5-1, with TRBD1 matching over 11 bases. Losses at the gene ends were 3 bases for V and 8 bases for J; bases not matched to a gene: 12. The CDR3 has 17 residues. The germline V gene has CDR1 SGHRS and CDR2 YFSETQ. The CDR3 DNA follows: TGCGCCAGCAGCTCCGGGACAGGGGGGGACTTAAGCGAAAAACTGTTTTTT. It translates to CASSSGTGGDLSEKLFF.

The chain uses TRBV3-1 (or the pseudogene TRBV3-2) and TRBJ2-5; 9 bases agree with TRBD2. From germline, CDR1 is LGHDT and CDR2 YNNKEL (reference sequence). V gave up 4 bases and J gave up 5 bases; unmatched junction bases: 5. There are 14 residues in the CDR3. CDR3 region: CASSLGTSMETQYF. CDR3 nucleotide sequence: TGTGCCAGCAGCCTTGGGACTAGCATGGAGACCCAGTACTTC.

This sequence joins TRBV28 and TRBJ1-3; D is uncertain. Trimming cost V 7 bases and J 0 bases, with 10 bases left between them. Germline CDR1 reads MDHEN; CDR2 reads SYDVKM. CDR3 length: 14 residues. This CDR3 is CASTQTSSGNTIYF. The CDR3 DNA is TGTGCCAGCACCCAGACAAGCTCTGGAAACACCATATATTTT.

The CDR3 here is CASSSWTSGGAYPETQYF. The CDR3 bases are TGTGCCAGCAGCTCCTGGACTAGCGGGGGGGCCTACCCGGAGACCCAGTACTTC. V is TRBV7-2 and J is TRBJ2-5; 15 positions match TRBD2. Germline CDR1 reads SGHTA; CDR2 reads FQGNSA. CDR3 length: 18 amino acids. The junction had 11 bases not matched to a gene; V was cut back by 4 bases and J by 5 bases.